Presented here are 21 T cell receptor beta chains from one specimen sequenced in a study of blood T cells in healthy people across ages. It was with a sample-barcoded 5' primer and a J-beta primer mix that a second PCR of roughly 7 to 12 cycles was run. MiXCR, applied by TCRdb to the 5' RACE reads, yields one record per CDR3 protein. This sample yields about 1.5 million distinct CDR3 sequences, of which approximately 42% are seen a single time; 4% belongs to the top ten. The material sequenced was blood. The receptors were gathered from a woman under 30 in good health.

There are a few counts of this clonotype. The V gene is TRBV29-1, the J gene TRBJ1-4; no clear D gene. Deletions cut 4 bases from V and 6 bases from J, with 12 bases between. CDR3 length: 13 amino acids. Germline-derived CDR1 and CDR2 are SQVTM and ANQGSEA. The CDR3 region has the DNA TGCAGCGTTGTTGAGGGAATCGATGAAAAACTGTTTTTT. Translation: CSVVEGIDEKLFF.

This chain joins TRBV6-1 and TRBJ1-1, with D hard to call. Germline V gene lookup returns CDR1 MNHNS and CDR2 SASEGT. The CDR3 has 14 amino acids. V was cut by 2 bases and J by 7 bases, with 14 bases left in between. DNA for the CDR3: TGTGCCAGCAGTGAATTGAAGATGGTAAATGAAGCTTTCTTT. Translating it yields CASSELKMVNEAFF.

This sequence joins TRBV20-1 and TRBJ1-2; D perhaps matches TRBD1 (5 bases). CDR1 is DFQATT and CDR2 is SNEGSKA in the germline V gene (reference sequence). V shed 1 base and J shed 12 bases, with 12 bases lying between them. The CDR3 spans 11 residues. CDR3 sequence: CSARAPGGDTF. The CDR3 DNA reads as TGCAGTGCTAGAGCCCCAGGAGGGGACACCTTC.

The rearrangement joins TRBV12-3 or TRBV12-4 to TRBJ2-7; TRBD1 matches 7 bases. The CDR3 runs 15 residues. V was pared by 3 bases and J by 6 bases, with 11 bases of the junction left unmatched. CDR3 residues: CASSFVPGTAREQYF. The DNA of the CDR3 is TGTGCCAGCAGTTTCGTACCCGGGACAGCGCGCGAGCAGTACTTC.

The V and J genes are TRBV12-3 or TRBV12-4 and TRBJ1-1; possible D gene TRBD1, 5 bases. Trimming took 5 bases from V and 10 from J, leaving 14 bases between them. The CDR3 is 12 residues long. Written as DNA, the CDR3 is TGTGCCAGCAGTCCGGGACCCTGGAGAGCTTTCTTT. Translating it yields CASSPGPWRAFF.

This rearrangement joins TRBV12-3 or TRBV12-4 to TRBJ1-2; possibly TRBD1 for D (6 bases). The CDR3 is 13 residues long. V dropped 7 bases and J dropped 2 bases, with 11 bases sitting between them. CDR3 bases: TGTGCCAGCAATAGACAGGAAAACTATGGCTACACCTTC. Translated, it gives CASNRQENYGYTF.

The chain has TRBV7-2 and TRBJ2-1; 8 bases map to TRBD2. Germline assignment: CDR1 SGHTA and CDR2 FQGNSA. Germline trimming cut 6 bases from V and 2 bases from J; bases unmatched to any gene: 6. CDR3 length: 15 residues. CDR3 loop: CASSSSGGPYNEQFF. In nucleotides, the CDR3 is TGTGCCAGCAGTTCCAGCGGGGGCCCCTACAATGAGCAGTTCTTC.

The chain joins TRBV4-1 to TRBJ2-5, with 11 positions matching TRBD2. TRBJ2-7 matches the DNA end more closely, so the J call is doubtful. Germline V gene lookup returns CDR1 MGHRA and CDR2 YSYEKL. This CDR3 contains 19 residues. CDR3 in amino acids: CASSQGVSSGGPFSYEQYF. The CDR3 DNA follows: TGCGCCAGCAGCCAAGGGGTTTCTAGCGGGGGGCCCTTCTCATACGAGCAGTACTTC.

CDR3 nucleotides: TGTGCCAGCAGTCCTTGGGGGGACATCCGAAACACAGATACGCAGTATTTT. Translation gives CASSPWGDIRNTDTQYF. This chain connects TRBV28 to TRBJ2-3; either TRBD1 or TRBD2 may supply D (6 bases each). Germline V gene sequence: CDR1 MDHEN, CDR2 SYDVKM. The CDR3 is 17 residues long. Trimming took 5 bases from V and 2 from J, leaving 20 bases between them.

In this sample, this clonotype turned up a few times. The chain links TRBV18 to TRBJ2-5, with 7 bases identical to TRBD1. This CDR3 contains 15 residues. Germline values: CDR1 KGHSH, CDR2 LQKENI. V lost 5 bases to trimming and J lost 11 bases; unmatched junction nucleotides: 17. In DNA form, the CDR3 reads TGTGCCAGCTCAGCCTCGACAGGGAATAGGGATGAGCAGTACTTC. This gives the protein CASSASTGNRDEQYF.

CDR3 nucleotide sequence: TGCAGTGCTAGAGTACTCTTCACCGGGGAGCTGTTTTTT. As protein: CSARVLFTGELFF. This chain connects TRBV20-1 to TRBJ2-2; the D is unclear. The CDR3 extends over 13 amino acids. V was cut by 1 base and J by 4 bases, with 7 bases left in between. The germline CDR1 and CDR2 sequences are DFQATT and SNEGSKA (reference sequence).

The chain couples TRBV4-3 to TRBJ2-1; 11 bases fit TRBD2. J was trimmed by 9 bases and V by 0 bases; bases with no gene match: 10. There are 17 residues in the CDR3. The V gene's germline CDR1 is LGHNA and CDR2 YSLEER. The CDR3 DNA is TGCGCCAGCAGCCAAGATCTACTAGCGGGAGTCTTCGGTGAGCAGTTCTTC. This sequence encodes CASSQDLLAGVFGEQFF.

The J gene is TRBJ2-7, the V gene TRBV5-6, with 9 nucleotides matching TRBD1. CDR3 length equals 15 residues. Germline assignment: CDR1 SGHDT and CDR2 YYEEEE. The J segment lost 6 bases and the V segment lost 0 bases, leaving 7 bases of the junction unmatched. CDR3 in DNA: TGTGCCAGCAGCTTGGACAGGGGGCTCCTTCTCGAGCAGTACTTC. This sequence encodes CASSLDRGLLLEQYF.

The chain has TRBV7-9 and TRBJ1-4; 9 positions agree with TRBD1. Looked up from germline, CDR1 is SEHNR and CDR2 is FQNEAQ (reference sequence). Trimming cost V 5 bases and J 6 bases; bases outside gene matches: 7. There are 15 residues in the CDR3. The CDR3 spells CASSPYRDRDEKLFF. The CDR3 bases are TGTGCCAGCAGCCCTTACCGGGACAGGGATGAAAAACTGTTTTTT. Combining the CDR3 with reference TRBV7-9 and TRBJ1-4 gives the whole variable domain DTGVSQNPRHKITKRGQNVTFRCDPISEHNRLYWYRQTLGQGPEFLTYFQNEAQLEKSRLLSDRFSAERPKGSFSTLEIQRTEQGDSAMYLCASSPYRDRDEKLFFGSGTQLSVL.

To note about this clonotype: Germline is not matched at one junction end, which may reflect a read error. The gene calls are TRBV7-2 and TRBJ2-5, with 9 bases aligning to TRBD1. Germline V gene data show CDR1 as SGHTA and CDR2 as FQGNSA. The CDR3 is made up of 14 amino acids. The CDR3 sequence is CASSHNRGRETQYF. The CDR3 region has the DNA TGCGCCAGCAGCCATAACAGGGGGCGAGAGACCCAGTACTTC.

V usage is TRBV5-1 and J usage is TRBJ2-1, with a weak D call TRBD2 (7 bases). The CDR3 consists of 16 residues. Looked up from germline, CDR1 is SGHRS and CDR2 is YFSETQ. V lost 1 base, J lost 3 bases, and 14 bases lay in between. The DNA for the CDR3 is TGCGCCAGCAGCTTGCTTGGGGGGGGCTTCTACAATGAGCAGTTCTTC. This codes for CASSLLGGGFYNEQFF.

This clonotype was recorded a few times. V gene TRBV27 combines with J gene TRBJ2-1; D uncertain. The CDR3 totals 14 residues. The germline V gene encodes CDR1 MNHEY and CDR2 SMNVEV (reference sequence). Trimming took off 6 bases at V and 4 bases at J, with 13 bases between the two ends. CDR3 DNA: TGTGCCAGCAGACTTTCCGACTTTTACAATGAGCAGTTCTTC. It specifies CASRLSDFYNEQFF.

There are a few counts of this clonotype. The chain combines TRBV15 with TRBJ2-2, with D hard to call. The V end was cut by 6 bases, the J end by 0 bases, with 17 bases between. The V gene's germline CDR1 is LNHNV and CDR2 YYDKDF (reference sequence). The CDR3 totals 17 residues. The CDR3 bases are TGTGCCACCAGGCGTCCCGAGGATTCAGCGAACACCGGGGAGCTGTTTTTT. Protein sequence: CATRRPEDSANTGELFF.

The V call is TRBV14, the J call TRBJ1-1; 7 nucleotides match TRBD1. The CDR3 contains 13 residues. The V gene end was trimmed by 3 bases and the J gene end by 5 bases; junction bases not matched to a gene: 3. Germline loops: CDR1 SGHDN, CDR2 FVKESK. The CDR3: CASSQTRGTEAFF. The CDR3 coding sequence is TGTGCCAGCAGCCAGACCAGGGGGACTGAAGCTTTCTTT.

This clonotype was counted only a few times. CDR3 nucleotides: TGCGCCAGCAGCTTGGCCGGCCCTGAAGCTTTCTTT. This translates into CASSLAGPEAFF. This chain links TRBV5-1 with TRBJ1-1; D not resolved. CDR1 is SGHRS and CDR2 is YFSETQ in the germline V gene. This CDR3 is 12 amino acids long. Trimming removed 0 bases from V and 6 bases from J, with 6 bases in between.

The chain is built from TRBV7-6 and TRBJ1-4; perhaps TRBD1 as D (5 bases). The germline gives CDR1 SGHVS, CDR2 FNYEAQ. The CDR3 contains 14 residues. V was trimmed by 5 bases and J by 8 bases, leaving 15 bases between them. The CDR3 nucleotides read TGTGCCAGCAGCCCCCCAGGGCTAGGGGAAAAACTGTTTTTT. This encodes CASSPPGLGEKLFF.